This T cell receptor (beta chain) comes out of a study of T cells in Graves' hyperthyroidism and ophthalmopathy. Amplification of TCR beta CDR3 regions was performed using RNA transcripts as template. The HTBI primer set was used in a first-round RT-PCR of the TCR CDR3. TCRdb reprocessed the multiplex PCR reads with MiXCR, giving one entry per CDR3 protein. The sample consists of approximately 380,000 distinct CDR3 sequences, around 20% of them appearing once. This CDR3 comprises 18 residues. In germline, CDR1 is MRHNA, CDR2 SNTAGT. The trim removed 2 bases at V and 4 bases at J, leaving 12 bases unmatched. Diagnosis rested on symptoms, serum thyroxine and TRAb, thyroid ultrasound, and orbital computed tomography.

This TCR was recovered from a man in his late teens or twenties with Graves' ophthalmopathy. Source material: blood. The V call is TRBV6-4, the J call TRBJ2-2; 8 bases are shared with TRBD2. The CDR3 region is CASSDRETGGASTGELFF. Here the CDR3 DNA reads TGTGCCAGCAGTGACCGAGAAACGGGGGGGGCCAGCACCGGGGAGCTGTTTTTT.